The clone carrying this T cell receptor (beta chain) is a singleton in its sample. J was trimmed by 1 base and V by 5 bases; bases with no gene match: 2. The length of the CDR3 is 15 residues. Germline CDR1 is MNHEY and CDR2 is SVGAGI. The entry originates in a study of blood T cell repertoires in COVID-19. The overall study: Spain, Italy and the United States supplied samples that represented acute and convalescent COVID-19. PBMCs, B-cell-depleted T cells, or T cells were the source of the cDNA or gDNA that made up the material.

Original data processing: By means of reference gene primer amplification, nucleated cell counts were estimated. This table comes from immunoSEQ multiplex PCR, and its TCRdb copy is limited to in-frame clones, with some not included. V and J calls and clone size are as listed in that table; D and trimming were resolved from the DNA. Of approximately 210,000 clones listed, roughly 87% are singletons. The chain uses TRBV6-5 and TRBJ1-3, with 10 positions matching TRBD1. Specimen: peripheral blood. The sequence came from a middle-aged man with active or convalescent COVID-19. The CDR3 region is CASSTDRGSGNTIYF. The CDR3 DNA reads as TGTGCCAGCAGTACGGACAGGGGGTCTGGAAACACCATATATTTT.